Sequencing of this TCR beta chain was carried out in a study of T cell changes during pregnancy in multiple sclerosis. This clone was detected a few times. There are 14 residues in the CDR3. The J segment lost 5 bases and the V segment lost 5 bases, leaving 7 bases of the junction unmatched. CDR1 is SGHTA and CDR2 is FQGNSA in the germline V gene. Repertoires were generated with immunoSEQ multiplex PCR, while TCRdb's copy carries only in-frame clones and drops some. The sample holds tens of thousands of clones, roughly 92% seen once. The sequence was collected from a female donor with multiple sclerosis, enrolled in a pregnancy study. The sequenced sample was peripheral blood, obtained in the second trimester of pregnancy. The chain carries TRBV7-2 and TRBJ2-5; 8 bases map to TRBD1. The CDR3 bases are TGTGCCAGCAGCGACAGGGGCGCGGGGGAGACCCAGTACTTC. Its translation: CASSDRGAGETQYF.